This is a list of T cell receptor beta chains from one sample in a study of T cells after yellow fever vaccination. Using its own MiXCR run on the 5' RACE reads, TCRdb lists one record per CDR3 protein. The sample carries about 32,000 distinct CDR3 sequences, roughly a tenth recorded once. This specimen was PBMCs, either bulk or a sorted T-cell subset (CD4+, CD8+, memory, or dextramer-sorted; not recorded which), taken around 15 days after the first yellow fever vaccination. The receptors were sampled from a man aged 18 to 30 who received the YFV17D yellow fever vaccine. Both conserved end residues are part of each CDR3. A D gene is named only where the DNA matches it firmly. Clone size appears in some rows only: once, few, many, or a class for an expanded clone.

- | TRBJ1-3 | TRBV28 | - | CASSLAGAAGNTIYF | TGTGCCAGCAGCCTGGCCGGGGCAGCTGGAAACACCATATATTTT
many | TRBJ2-7 | TRBV12-3/TRBV12-4 | TRBD2 | CASSGTTYEQYF | TGTGCCAGCAGCGGGACTACCTACGAGCAGTACTTC
many | TRBJ2-5 | TRBV5-1 | TRBD2 | CASSAGLAGGEQETQYF | TGCGCCAGCAGCGCGGGACTAGCGGGGGGTGAACAAGAGACCCAGTACTTC
many | TRBJ2-1 | TRBV27 | TRBD1 | CASSSGTGIVSEQFF | TGTGCCAGCTCCTCGGGGACAGGGATTGTTAGTGAGCAGTTCTTC
medium-sized | TRBJ2-3 | TRBV5-1 | TRBD1 | CASSFGQDPDTQYF | TGCGCCAGCAGCTTCGGACAGGACCCAGATACGCAGTATTTT
many | TRBJ1-2 | TRBV12-3/TRBV12-4 | - | CASSPDNYGYTF | TGTGCCAGCAGCCCGGACAACTATGGCTACACCTTC
- | TRBJ2-3 | TRBV5-1 | - | CASSLAEYSEDTQYF | TGCGCCAGCAGCTTGGCAGAGTACTCGGAAGATACGCAGTATTTT
many | TRBJ2-5 | TRBV12-3/TRBV12-4 | TRBD2 | CASGRLAGAQETQYF | TGTGCCAGCGGGCGGCTAGCGGGGGCCCAAGAGACCCAGTACTTC
many | TRBJ2-1 | TRBV18 | TRBD2 | CASSSAGTSGGAFPFF | TGTGCCAGCTCATCGGCCGGGACTAGCGGGGGGGCTTTCCCGTTCTTC
many | TRBJ2-7 | TRBV6-5 | - | CASSYRGSGADSYEQYF | TGTGCCAGCAGTTACCGGGGCAGTGGCGCTGATTCCTACGAGCAGTACTTC